The rows below give T cell receptor beta chains drawn from one sample of a study of cytomegalovirus exposure and HLA in healthy donors. The protocol was immunoSEQ multiplex PCR, while the TCRdb copy is restricted to in-frame clones and leaves out a portion. The table includes 100,000 to 150,000 clones, almost 80% detected once. The sequencing input was PBMCs. The receptors come from a female donor in good health and CMV-seronegative. Both conserved end residues are part of each CDR3. Fields, in order: clone size, J gene, V gene, D gene, CDR3 protein, CDR3 DNA. The D gene is left open where the match is weak. For some rows the clone size is stated as once, few or many, or as a class when expanded; others skip it.

abundance: -; j_gene: TRBJ2-6; v_gene: TRBV28; d_gene: -; CDR3aa: CASSLWGGGANVLTF; CDR3nt: TGTGCCAGCAGCTTATGGGGAGGTGGGGCCAACGTCCTGACTTTC
abundance: -; j_gene: TRBJ2-7; v_gene: TRBV9; d_gene: TRBD2; CDR3aa: CASSVAVSGSSYEQYF; CDR3nt: TGTGCCAGCAGCGTAGCTGTCAGCGGGAGCTCCTACGAGCAGTACTTC
abundance: -; j_gene: TRBJ2-7; v_gene: TRBV27; d_gene: TRBD2; CDR3aa: CASGRLAGGLSSYEQYF; CDR3nt: TGTGCCAGCGGACGACTAGCGGGAGGGCTCAGCTCCTACGAGCAGTACTTC
abundance: -; j_gene: TRBJ2-1; v_gene: TRBV5-1; d_gene: TRBD2; CDR3aa: CASRPGLAGVGEQFF; CDR3nt: TGCGCCAGCAGGCCGGGACTAGCGGGAGTGGGTGAGCAGTTCTTC
abundance: -; j_gene: TRBJ2-1; v_gene: TRBV29-1; d_gene: TRBD2; CDR3aa: CSGGGSGRGSVF; CDR3nt: TGCAGCGGCGGCGGTAGCGGGAGGGGCTCGGTCTTC
abundance: -; j_gene: TRBJ2-3; v_gene: TRBV7-3; d_gene: TRBD2; CDR3aa: CASSLHGTSGTDTQYF; CDR3nt: TGTGCCAGCAGCCTACATGGGACTAGCGGGACAGATACGCAGTATTTT
abundance: -; j_gene: TRBJ2-1; v_gene: TRBV7-2; d_gene: TRBD2; CDR3aa: CASSSGRGSHNEQFF; CDR3nt: TGTGCCAGCAGTAGCGGGAGGGGCTCCCACAATGAGCAGTTCTTC
abundance: -; j_gene: TRBJ2-5; v_gene: TRBV5-1; d_gene: -; CDR3aa: CASSRGYQETQYF; CDR3nt: TGCGCCAGCAGCCGGGGGTACCAAGAGACCCAGTACTTC
abundance: -; j_gene: TRBJ2-1; v_gene: TRBV7-9; d_gene: -; CDR3aa: CASSLALGWQFF; CDR3nt: TGTGCCAGCAGCTTAGCGCTCGGGTGGCAGTTCTTC
abundance: -; j_gene: TRBJ1-5; v_gene: TRBV15; d_gene: TRBD1; CDR3aa: CATSAPGTGVQPQHF; CDR3nt: TGTGCCACCAGCGCGCCCGGGACAGGGGTTCAGCCCCAGCATTTT
abundance: once; j_gene: TRBJ2-1; v_gene: TRBV4-3; d_gene: TRBD2; CDR3aa: CASSQGSGYNEQFF; CDR3nt: TGCGCCAGCAGCCAAGGTAGCGGGTACAATGAGCAGTTCTTC
abundance: -; j_gene: TRBJ2-7; v_gene: TRBV7-8; d_gene: TRBD2; CDR3aa: CASSLGGGEQYF; CDR3nt: TGTGCCAGCAGCTTAGGGGGGGGCGAGCAGTACTTC
abundance: -; j_gene: TRBJ2-5; v_gene: TRBV5-4; d_gene: TRBD1; CDR3aa: CASSSMTGGGETQYF; CDR3nt: TGTGCCAGCAGCTCGATGACAGGGGGCGGGGAGACCCAGTACTTC
abundance: -; j_gene: TRBJ2-2; v_gene: TRBV27; d_gene: -; CDR3aa: CASSLSGRGSMNTGELFF; CDR3nt: TGTGCCAGCAGTTTATCGGGCAGGGGTTCGATGAACACCGGGGAGCTGTTTTTT
abundance: -; j_gene: TRBJ1-5; v_gene: TRBV30; d_gene: TRBD1; CDR3aa: CASPTGGSAQPQHF; CDR3nt: TGTGCCTCCCCGACAGGGGGGTCGGCTCAGCCCCAGCATTTT
abundance: -; j_gene: TRBJ2-3; v_gene: TRBV30; d_gene: -; CDR3aa: CAWSVRSTDTQYF; CDR3nt: TGTGCCTGGAGTGTCCGTAGCACAGATACGCAGTATTTT
abundance: -; j_gene: TRBJ1-1; v_gene: TRBV11-1; d_gene: -; CDR3aa: CASSLIGVNTEAFF; CDR3nt: TGTGCCAGCAGCTTAATCGGGGTGAACACTGAAGCTTTCTTT
abundance: -; j_gene: TRBJ1-5; v_gene: TRBV27; d_gene: TRBD1; CDR3aa: CASSLVRGQNQPQHF; CDR3nt: TGTGCCAGCAGTTTAGTAAGGGGACAGAATCAGCCCCAGCATTTT
abundance: -; j_gene: TRBJ1-4; v_gene: TRBV5-4; d_gene: -; CDR3aa: CASSPDERDEKLFF; CDR3nt: TGTGCCAGCAGCCCGGACGAGAGGGATGAAAAACTGTTTTTT
abundance: -; j_gene: TRBJ1-2; v_gene: TRBV5-1; d_gene: TRBD1; CDR3aa: CASSTTGPYGYTF; CDR3nt: TGCGCCAGCAGCACGACAGGGCCGTATGGCTACACCTTC
abundance: -; j_gene: TRBJ2-1; v_gene: TRBV28; d_gene: TRBD2; CDR3aa: CASSSSSGTSGSSYNEQFF; CDR3nt: TGTGCCAGCAGCTCTTCCTCCGGGACTAGCGGAAGCTCCTACAATGAGCAGTTCTTC
abundance: -; j_gene: TRBJ2-3; v_gene: TRBV15; d_gene: TRBD1; CDR3aa: CASRRGRAATDTQYF; CDR3nt: TGTGCCTCGCGCAGGGGGCGCGCGGCCACAGATACGCAGTATTTT
abundance: -; j_gene: TRBJ1-2; v_gene: TRBV7-2; d_gene: -; CDR3aa: CASSPYAGHGYTF; CDR3nt: TGTGCCAGCAGCCCCTATGCAGGGCATGGCTACACCTTC
abundance: -; j_gene: TRBJ1-1; v_gene: TRBV29-1; d_gene: TRBD1; CDR3aa: CSVEGQQNTEAFF; CDR3nt: TGCAGCGTTGAGGGACAGCAGAACACTGAAGCTTTCTTT
abundance: -; j_gene: TRBJ1-2; v_gene: TRBV28; d_gene: TRBD1; CDR3aa: CASSLTGADSYTF; CDR3nt: TGTGCCAGCAGTCTCACAGGGGCCGATAGCTACACCTTC
abundance: once; j_gene: TRBJ2-3; v_gene: TRBV28; d_gene: TRBD2; CDR3aa: CASSLRGGTDTQYF; CDR3nt: TGTGCCAGCAGTTTACGGGGGGGCACAGATACGCAGTATTTT
abundance: -; j_gene: TRBJ2-7; v_gene: TRBV10-3; d_gene: TRBD1; CDR3aa: CAISEGTGWPEQYF; CDR3nt: TGTGCCATCAGTGAAGGGACAGGGTGGCCCGAGCAGTACTTC
abundance: -; j_gene: TRBJ2-5; v_gene: TRBV5-6; d_gene: -; CDR3aa: CASSLVRGQETQYF; CDR3nt: TGTGCCAGCAGCCTAGTTCGGGGCCAAGAGACCCAGTACTTC
abundance: -; j_gene: TRBJ1-1; v_gene: TRBV6-1; d_gene: -; CDR3aa: CASSFQDGTTEAFF; CDR3nt: TGTGCCAGCAGTTTCCAGGACGGGACTACTGAAGCTTTCTTT
abundance: -; j_gene: TRBJ1-2; v_gene: TRBV19; d_gene: -; CDR3aa: CASSAYLLRWTNYGYTF; CDR3nt: TGTGCCAGTAGTGCCTACCTCCTGAGGTGGACTAACTATGGCTACACCTTC
abundance: medium-sized; j_gene: TRBJ1-1; v_gene: TRBV5-5; d_gene: TRBD1; CDR3aa: CASRIDRGRTEAFF; CDR3nt: TGTGCCAGCAGAATCGACAGGGGACGGACTGAAGCTTTCTTT
abundance: -; j_gene: TRBJ2-7; v_gene: TRBV11-2; d_gene: -; CDR3aa: CASSLPGIYEQYF; CDR3nt: TGTGCCAGCAGCTTACCAGGGATATACGAGCAGTACTTC
abundance: -; j_gene: TRBJ1-2; v_gene: TRBV7-9; d_gene: -; CDR3aa: CASSLAQVGRGRRYGYTF; CDR3nt: TGTGCCAGCAGCTTAGCGCAAGTTGGCAGGGGAAGGAGGTATGGCTACACCTTC
abundance: -; j_gene: TRBJ2-5; v_gene: TRBV11-2; d_gene: -; CDR3aa: CASSLDLILAATQYF; CDR3nt: TGTGCCAGCAGCTTAGATCTAATTTTAGCGGCGACCCAGTACTTC
abundance: -; j_gene: TRBJ2-1; v_gene: TRBV5-4; d_gene: TRBD2; CDR3aa: CASSRGSSYNEQFF; CDR3nt: TGTGCCAGCAGTCGCGGGAGCTCCTACAATGAGCAGTTCTTC
abundance: -; j_gene: TRBJ1-1; v_gene: TRBV29-1; d_gene: -; CDR3aa: CSVGGPNTEAFF; CDR3nt: TGCAGCGTTGGAGGGCCCAACACTGAAGCTTTCTTT
abundance: -; j_gene: TRBJ2-7; v_gene: TRBV5-6; d_gene: -; CDR3aa: CASSFVQGEQYF; CDR3nt: TGTGCCAGCAGCTTCGTTCAGGGAGAGCAGTACTTC
abundance: once; j_gene: TRBJ2-2; v_gene: TRBV6-5; d_gene: TRBD2; CDR3aa: CASSSSGNTGELFF; CDR3nt: TGTGCCAGCAGTTCTAGCGGAAACACCGGGGAGCTGTTTTTT
abundance: -; j_gene: TRBJ1-6; v_gene: TRBV4-1; d_gene: -; CDR3aa: CASSHFVQGHDSPLHF; CDR3nt: TGCGCCAGCAGCCACTTCGTCCAGGGTCATGATTCACCCCTCCACTTT
abundance: -; j_gene: TRBJ2-7; v_gene: TRBV30; d_gene: TRBD2; CDR3aa: CAWSQTSAISDEQYF; CDR3nt: TGTGCCTGGAGCCAGACTAGCGCTATATCCGACGAGCAGTACTTC
abundance: -; j_gene: TRBJ1-4; v_gene: TRBV2; d_gene: -; CDR3aa: CASSYGPNAHEKLFF; CDR3nt: TGTGCCAGCAGCTATGGGCCCAATGCCCATGAAAAACTGTTTTTT
abundance: -; j_gene: TRBJ2-5; v_gene: TRBV5-5; d_gene: -; CDR3aa: CASSLPGLETQYF; CDR3nt: TGTGCCAGCAGCTTACCGGGGTTAGAGACCCAGTACTTC
abundance: -; j_gene: TRBJ2-1; v_gene: TRBV28; d_gene: TRBD1; CDR3aa: CASSLFLLDRRRQGREQFF; CDR3nt: TGTGCCAGCAGTTTATTCTTGTTGGATAGACGACGACAGGGGAGAGAGCAGTTCTTC
abundance: -; j_gene: TRBJ2-1; v_gene: TRBV4-2; d_gene: TRBD2; CDR3aa: CASSQSSGARNEQFF; CDR3nt: TGTGCCAGCAGCCAATCTAGCGGGGCAAGGAATGAGCAGTTCTTC
abundance: -; j_gene: TRBJ2-3; v_gene: TRBV4-1; d_gene: -; CDR3aa: CASSRERRADTQYF; CDR3nt: TGCGCCAGCAGCCGAGAGCGACGGGCAGATACGCAGTATTTT
abundance: -; j_gene: TRBJ1-1; v_gene: TRBV7-9; d_gene: -; CDR3aa: CASSFDRTEAFF; CDR3nt: TGTGCCAGCAGCTTCGACAGGACTGAAGCTTTCTTT
abundance: -; j_gene: TRBJ1-5; v_gene: TRBV4-1; d_gene: -; CDR3aa: CASSLDSNQPQHF; CDR3nt: TGCGCCAGCAGTCTAGATAGCAATCAGCCCCAGCATTTT
abundance: -; j_gene: TRBJ1-1; v_gene: TRBV18; d_gene: -; CDR3aa: CASSQVRLDSTTEAFF; CDR3nt: TGTGCCAGCTCGCAAGTCAGACTAGACAGTACTACTGAAGCTTTCTTT
abundance: -; j_gene: TRBJ1-2; v_gene: TRBV2; d_gene: -; CDR3aa: CASNGQQGGYGYTF; CDR3nt: TGTGCCAGCAACGGGCAGCAGGGTGGCTATGGCTACACCTTC
abundance: few; j_gene: TRBJ2-5; v_gene: TRBV29-1; d_gene: -; CDR3aa: CSVDRHGETQYF; CDR3nt: TGCAGCGTTGATAGACACGGAGAGACCCAGTACTTC
abundance: -; j_gene: TRBJ2-7; v_gene: TRBV5-5; d_gene: TRBD1; CDR3aa: CASSLQGAYEQYF; CDR3nt: TGTGCCAGCAGCCTACAGGGGGCCTACGAGCAGTACTTC
abundance: -; j_gene: TRBJ1-2; v_gene: TRBV5-5; d_gene: -; CDR3aa: CASSVREGYGYTF; CDR3nt: TGTGCCAGCAGCGTCAGGGAGGGCTATGGCTACACCTTC